This T cell receptor beta chain is drawn from a study of control samples from healthy donors and cancer patients. The table came from immunoSEQ multiplex PCR; TCRdb's copy has only in-frame clones and leaves some out. The sample has 96,000 or so clones; approximately 93% are singletons. J gave up 4 bases and V 3 bases, and 6 bases lay outside the gene matches. In germline, CDR1 is GTSNPN, CDR2 SVGIG (reference sequence). This CDR3 comprises 13 residues. The receptor comes from a young man in good health. The specimen was blood. The chain combines TRBV30 with TRBJ2-7; TRBD1 aligns across 7 bases. Here the CDR3 DNA reads TGTGCCTGGAGCCGTACGACAGGGTACGAGCAGTACTTC. Its translation: CAWSRTTGYEQYF. Complete variable domain (other parts from reference TRBV30 and TRBJ2-7): SQTIHQWPATLVQPVGSPLSLECTVEGTSNPNLYWYRQAAGRGLQLLFYSVGIGQISSEVPQNLSASRPQDRQFILSSKKLLLSDSGFYLCAWSRTTGYEQYFGPGTRLTVT.